These 6 T cell receptor beta chains originate from one sample sequenced in a study of blood T cell repertoires in COVID-19. Only in-frame clones appear in the TCRdb table, and some are missing; sequencing was by immunoSEQ multiplex PCR. Counted here are 150,000 to 200,000 clones, roughly nine tenths occurring once; the ten biggest clones make up 5% to 6%. Sequenced material: peripheral blood. All receptors come from a human donor in a cohort sampled during active COVID-19.

This clone has only a few counts. The chain joins TRBV27 to TRBJ2-1, with 14 nucleotides matching TRBD2. V shed 6 bases and J 9 bases; nucleotides not matched to a gene: 4. Germline V gene sequence: CDR1 MNHEY, CDR2 SMNVEV (reference sequence). The CDR3 covers 14 residues. CDR3 nucleotide sequence: TGTGCCAGCAGCCTGGGACTAGCGGGAGTTGAGCAGTTCTTC. Encoded protein: CASSLGLAGVEQFF.

The chain carries TRBV2 and TRBJ2-7; 7 nucleotides line up with TRBD2. The trim removed 8 bases at V and 0 bases at J, leaving 4 bases unmatched. The CDR3 runs to 13 residues. The germline V gene encodes CDR1 SNHLY and CDR2 FYNNEI. CDR3 loop: CASLSGTSYEQYF. In DNA, the CDR3 is TGTGCCAGCCTAAGCGGGACCTCCTACGAGCAGTACTTC.

The chain is built from TRBV29-1 and TRBJ2-1; unclear D gene. CDR1 and CDR2 from the germline V gene are SQVTM and ANQGSEA. The V end lost 3 bases, the J end lost 0 bases, and 12 bases lay between the germline ends. The CDR3 consists of 15 residues. This chain's CDR3 is CSVDGLPSSYNEQFF. The DNA of the CDR3 is TGCAGCGTTGATGGCTTACCCAGCTCCTACAATGAGCAGTTCTTC.

The chain employs TRBV5-3 and TRBJ1-2; 8 positions match TRBD1. TRBV5-3 is recorded as an ORF, its role being uncertain. Unmatched junction bases numbered 3, after V lost 4 bases and J lost 1 base. CDR3 length: 14 amino acids. In nucleotides, the CDR3 is TGTGCCAGAAGCCAAGGACAGGGTAACTATGGCTACACCTTC. Protein product: CARSQGQGNYGYTF.

DNA for the CDR3: TGTGCCAGCCCCAGACTAGCGGGAGCTGAGCAGTTCTTC. This sequence encodes CASPRLAGAEQFF. The rearrangement uses TRBV2 and TRBJ2-1; 12 nucleotides match TRBD2. The CDR3 length is 13 residues. Trimming at V came to 8 bases and at J to 9 bases, leaving 5 bases not matched to a gene. CDR1 is SNHLY, CDR2 FYNNEI, per germline.

The chain recombines TRBV19 with TRBJ2-3; 8 bases fit TRBD2. The CDR3 totals 14 residues. Germline assignment: CDR1 LNHDA and CDR2 SQIVND (reference sequence). Losses at the gene ends were 3 bases for V and 4 bases for J; bases not matched to a gene: 3. The CDR3 here is CASSMLTSADTQYF. Here the CDR3 DNA reads TGTGCCAGTAGTATGTTGACTAGCGCAGATACGCAGTATTTT. The variable domain in full, completed from reference TRBV19 and TRBJ2-3, reads DGGITQSPKYLFRKEGQNVTLSCEQNLNHDAMYWYRQDPGQGLRLIYYSQIVNDFQKGDIAEGYSVSREKKESFPLTVTSAQKNPTAFYLCASSMLTSADTQYFGPGTRLTVL.